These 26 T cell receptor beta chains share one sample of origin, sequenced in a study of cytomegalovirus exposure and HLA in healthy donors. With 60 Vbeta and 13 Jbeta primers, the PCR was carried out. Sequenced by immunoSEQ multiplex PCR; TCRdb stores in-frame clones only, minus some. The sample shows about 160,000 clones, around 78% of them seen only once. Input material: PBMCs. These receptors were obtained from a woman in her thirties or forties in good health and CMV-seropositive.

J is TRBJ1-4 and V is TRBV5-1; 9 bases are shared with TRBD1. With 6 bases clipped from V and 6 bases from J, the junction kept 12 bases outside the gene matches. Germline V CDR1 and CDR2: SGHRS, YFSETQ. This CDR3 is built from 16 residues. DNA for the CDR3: TGCGCCAGCACCGGGACAGGGAATGGAGTAGATGAAAAACTGTTTTTT. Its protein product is CASTGTGNGVDEKLFF.

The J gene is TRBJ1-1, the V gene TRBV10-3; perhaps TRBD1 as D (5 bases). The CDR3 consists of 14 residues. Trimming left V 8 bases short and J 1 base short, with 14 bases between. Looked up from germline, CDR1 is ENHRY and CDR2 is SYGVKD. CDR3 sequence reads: CAIAPTVTNTEAFF. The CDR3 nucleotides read TGTGCCATCGCTCCGACAGTTACGAACACTGAAGCTTTCTTT.

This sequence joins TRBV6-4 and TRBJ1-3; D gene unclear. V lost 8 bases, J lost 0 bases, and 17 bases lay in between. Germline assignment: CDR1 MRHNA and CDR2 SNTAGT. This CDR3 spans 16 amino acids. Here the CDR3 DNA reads TGTGCCAGCCCTTCCCCAGGCGTGTCCTCTGGAAACACCATATATTTT. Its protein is CASPSPGVSSGNTIYF.

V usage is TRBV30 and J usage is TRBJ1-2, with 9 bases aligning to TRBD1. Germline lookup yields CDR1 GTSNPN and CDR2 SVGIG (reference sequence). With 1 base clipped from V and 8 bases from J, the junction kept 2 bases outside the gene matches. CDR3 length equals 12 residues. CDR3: CAWSGTGEGYTF. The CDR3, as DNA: TGTGCCTGGAGTGGGACAGGGGAAGGCTACACCTTC.

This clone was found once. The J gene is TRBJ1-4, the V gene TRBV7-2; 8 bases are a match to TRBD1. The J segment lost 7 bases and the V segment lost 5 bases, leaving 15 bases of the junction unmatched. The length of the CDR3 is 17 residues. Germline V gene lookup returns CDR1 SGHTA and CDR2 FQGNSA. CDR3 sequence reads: CASSKITTGTGSEKLFF. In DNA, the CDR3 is TGTGCCAGCAGCAAAATCACCACCGGGACAGGCTCTGAAAAACTGTTTTTT. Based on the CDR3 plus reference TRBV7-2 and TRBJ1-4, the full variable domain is GAGVSQSPSNKVTEKGKDVELRCDPISGHTALYWYRQSLGQGLEFLIYFQGNSAPDKSGLPSDRFSAERTGGSVSTLTIQRTQQEDSAVYLCASSKITTGTGSEKLFFGSGTQLSVL.

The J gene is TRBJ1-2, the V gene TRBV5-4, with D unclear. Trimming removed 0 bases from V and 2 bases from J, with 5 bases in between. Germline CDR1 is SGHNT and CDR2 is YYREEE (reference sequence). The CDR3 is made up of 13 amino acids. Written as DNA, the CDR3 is TGTGCCAGCAGCTTGGCGCTAAACTATGGCTACACCTTC. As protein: CASSLALNYGYTF.

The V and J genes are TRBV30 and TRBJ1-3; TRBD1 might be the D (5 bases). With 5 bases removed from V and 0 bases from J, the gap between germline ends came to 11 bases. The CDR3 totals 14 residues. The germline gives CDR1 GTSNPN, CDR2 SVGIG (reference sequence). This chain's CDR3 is CAWGGLISGNTIYF. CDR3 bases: TGTGCCTGGGGGGGACTCATCTCTGGAAACACCATATATTTT.

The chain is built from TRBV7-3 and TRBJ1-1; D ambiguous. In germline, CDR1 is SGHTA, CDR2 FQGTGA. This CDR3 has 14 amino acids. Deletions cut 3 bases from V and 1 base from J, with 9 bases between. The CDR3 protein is CASSFGGANTEAFF. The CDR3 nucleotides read TGTGCCAGCAGCTTTGGAGGCGCGAACACTGAAGCTTTCTTT.

The CDR3 is CAWSVGGGDGYTF. The CDR3 bases are TGTGCCTGGAGTGTAGGAGGGGGCGATGGCTACACCTTC. The chain carries TRBV30 and TRBJ1-2; 7 positions match TRBD1. The trim removed 0 bases at V and 6 bases at J, leaving 4 bases unmatched. Per germline, CDR1 GTSNPN and CDR2 SVGIG (reference sequence). The CDR3 consists of 13 residues.

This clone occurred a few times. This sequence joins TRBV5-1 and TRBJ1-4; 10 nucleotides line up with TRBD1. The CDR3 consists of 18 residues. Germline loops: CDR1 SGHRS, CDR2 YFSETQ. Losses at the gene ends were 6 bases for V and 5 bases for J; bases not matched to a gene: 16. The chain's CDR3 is CASTSGTGAGLVNEKLFF. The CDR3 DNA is TGCGCCAGCACCTCCGGGACAGGGGCAGGTTTAGTCAATGAAAAACTGTTTTTT.

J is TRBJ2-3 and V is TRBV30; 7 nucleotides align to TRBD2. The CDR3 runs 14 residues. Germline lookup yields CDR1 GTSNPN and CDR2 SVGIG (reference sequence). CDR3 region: CAQAGLEVTDTQYF. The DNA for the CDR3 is TGTGCACAAGCCGGACTAGAGGTCACAGATACGCAGTATTTT.

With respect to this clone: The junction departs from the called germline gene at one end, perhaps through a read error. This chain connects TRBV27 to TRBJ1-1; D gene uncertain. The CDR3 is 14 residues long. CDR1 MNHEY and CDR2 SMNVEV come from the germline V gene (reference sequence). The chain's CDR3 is CASSFRGMKTEAFF. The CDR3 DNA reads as TGTGCCAGCAGTTTTCGCGGAATGAAAACTGAAGCTTTCTTT.

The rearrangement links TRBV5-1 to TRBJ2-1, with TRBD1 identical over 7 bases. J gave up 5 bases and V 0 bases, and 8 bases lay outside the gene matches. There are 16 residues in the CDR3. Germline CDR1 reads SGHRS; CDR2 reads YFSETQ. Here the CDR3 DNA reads TGCGCCAGCAGCTTGGTCTTAGGGACAGCTAACAATGAGCAGTTCTTC. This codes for CASSLVLGTANNEQFF.

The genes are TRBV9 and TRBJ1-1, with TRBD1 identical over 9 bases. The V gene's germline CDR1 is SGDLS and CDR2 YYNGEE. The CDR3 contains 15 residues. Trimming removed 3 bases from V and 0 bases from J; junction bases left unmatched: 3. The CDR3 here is CASSGRTGVNTEAFF. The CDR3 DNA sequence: TGTGCCAGCAGCGGGCGGACAGGGGTGAACACTGAAGCTTTCTTT. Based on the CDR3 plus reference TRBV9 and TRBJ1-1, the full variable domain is DSGVTQTPKHLITATGQRVTLRCSPRSGDLSVYWYQQSLDQGLQFLIQYYNGEERAKGNILERFSAQQFPDLHSELNLSSLELGDSALYFCASSGRTGVNTEAFFGQGTRLTVV.

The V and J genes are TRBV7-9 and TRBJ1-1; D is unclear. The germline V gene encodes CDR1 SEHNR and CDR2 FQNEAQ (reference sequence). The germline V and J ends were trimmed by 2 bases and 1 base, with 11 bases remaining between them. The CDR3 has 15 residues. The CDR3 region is CASSLIAEKNTEAFF. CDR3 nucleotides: TGTGCCAGCAGCTTAATAGCAGAAAAGAACACTGAAGCTTTCTTT.

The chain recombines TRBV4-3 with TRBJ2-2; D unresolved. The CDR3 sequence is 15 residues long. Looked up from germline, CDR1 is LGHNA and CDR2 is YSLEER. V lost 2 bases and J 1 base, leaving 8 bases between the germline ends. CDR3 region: CASSQRPENTGELFF. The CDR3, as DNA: TGCGCCAGCAGCCAACGTCCAGAGAACACCGGGGAGCTGTTTTTT.

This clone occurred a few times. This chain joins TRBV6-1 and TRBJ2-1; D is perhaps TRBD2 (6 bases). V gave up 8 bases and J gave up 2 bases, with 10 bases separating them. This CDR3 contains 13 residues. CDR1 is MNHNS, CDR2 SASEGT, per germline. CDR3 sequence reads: CASDSGTYNEQFF. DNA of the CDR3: TGTGCCAGCGATAGCGGAACCTACAATGAGCAGTTCTTC.

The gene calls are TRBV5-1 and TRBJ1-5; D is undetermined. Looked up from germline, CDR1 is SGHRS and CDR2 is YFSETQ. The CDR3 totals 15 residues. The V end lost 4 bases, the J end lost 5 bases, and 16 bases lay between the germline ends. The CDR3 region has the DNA TGCGCCAGCAGCGTTTCCTCATTCAGTGATCAGCCCCAGCATTTT. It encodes CASSVSSFSDQPQHF.

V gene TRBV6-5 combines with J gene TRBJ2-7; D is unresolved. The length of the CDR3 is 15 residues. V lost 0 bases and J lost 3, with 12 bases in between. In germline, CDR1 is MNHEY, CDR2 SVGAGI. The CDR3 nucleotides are TGTGCCAGCAGTTACTCGCAGGCGACCCTCTACGAGCAGTACTTC. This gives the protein CASSYSQATLYEQYF.

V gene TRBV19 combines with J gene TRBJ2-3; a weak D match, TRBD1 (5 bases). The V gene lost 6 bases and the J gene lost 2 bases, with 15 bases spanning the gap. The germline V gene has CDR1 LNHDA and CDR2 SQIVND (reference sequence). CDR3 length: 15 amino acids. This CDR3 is CASSQGFRFTDTQYF. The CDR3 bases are TGTGCCAGTAGCCAGGGATTTCGATTCACAGATACGCAGTATTTT.

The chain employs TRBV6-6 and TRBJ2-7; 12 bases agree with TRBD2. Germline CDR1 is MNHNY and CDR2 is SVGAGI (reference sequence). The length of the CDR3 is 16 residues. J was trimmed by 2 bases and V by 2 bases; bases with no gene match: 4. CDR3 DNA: TGTGCCAGCAGTTACCAGACTAGCGGGGGCCCCTACGAGCAGTACTTC. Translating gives CASSYQTSGGPYEQYF.

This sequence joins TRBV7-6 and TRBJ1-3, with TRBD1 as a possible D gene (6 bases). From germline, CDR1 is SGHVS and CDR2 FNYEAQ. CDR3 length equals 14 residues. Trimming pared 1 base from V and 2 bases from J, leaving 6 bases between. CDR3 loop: CASSLDRAGNTIYF. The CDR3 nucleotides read TGTGCCAGCAGCTTAGACAGGGCTGGAAACACCATATATTTT. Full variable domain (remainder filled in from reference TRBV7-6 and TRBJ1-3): GAGVSQSPRYKVTKRGQDVALRCDPISGHVSLYWYRQALGQGPEFLTYFNYEAQQDKSGLPNDRFSAERPEGSISTLTIQRTEQRDSAMYRCASSLDRAGNTIYFGEGSWLTVV.

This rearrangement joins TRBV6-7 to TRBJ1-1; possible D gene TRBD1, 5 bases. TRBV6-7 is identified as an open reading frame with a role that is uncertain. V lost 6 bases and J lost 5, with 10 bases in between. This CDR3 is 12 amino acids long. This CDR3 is CASSETETEAFF. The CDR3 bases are TGTGCCAGCAGCGAGACAGAAACTGAAGCTTTCTTT.

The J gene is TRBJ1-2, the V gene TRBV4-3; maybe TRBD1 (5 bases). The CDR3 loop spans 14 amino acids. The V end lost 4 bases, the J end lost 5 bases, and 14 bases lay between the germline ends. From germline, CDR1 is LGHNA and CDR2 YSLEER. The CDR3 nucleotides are TGCGCCAGCAGCCCTGGGGGAGGACTATATGGCTACACCTTC. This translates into CASSPGGGLYGYTF.

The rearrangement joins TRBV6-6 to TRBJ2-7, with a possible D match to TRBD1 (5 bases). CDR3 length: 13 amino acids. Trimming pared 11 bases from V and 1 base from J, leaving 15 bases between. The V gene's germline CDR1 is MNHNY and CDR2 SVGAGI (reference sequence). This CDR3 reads CAEGKGASYEQYF. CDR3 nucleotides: TGTGCCGAAGGGAAAGGGGCGTCCTACGAGCAGTACTTC.

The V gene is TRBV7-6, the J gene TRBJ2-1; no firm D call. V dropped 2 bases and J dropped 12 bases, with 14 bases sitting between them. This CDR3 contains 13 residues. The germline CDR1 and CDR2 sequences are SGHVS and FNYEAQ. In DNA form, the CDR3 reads TGTGCCAGCAGCTTATCATTAGTAAGAGGGCAGTTCTTC. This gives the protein CASSLSLVRGQFF.